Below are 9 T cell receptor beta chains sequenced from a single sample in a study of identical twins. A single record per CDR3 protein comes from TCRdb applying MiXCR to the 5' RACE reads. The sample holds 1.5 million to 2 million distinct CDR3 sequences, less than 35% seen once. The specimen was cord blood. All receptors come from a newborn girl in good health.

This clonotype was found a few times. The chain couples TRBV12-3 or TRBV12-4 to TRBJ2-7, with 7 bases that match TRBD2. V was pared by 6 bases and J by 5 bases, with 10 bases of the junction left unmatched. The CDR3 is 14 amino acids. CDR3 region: CASSYSTSRDEQYF. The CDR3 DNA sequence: TGTGCCAGCAGCTACTCGACTAGCCGGGACGAGCAGTACTTC.

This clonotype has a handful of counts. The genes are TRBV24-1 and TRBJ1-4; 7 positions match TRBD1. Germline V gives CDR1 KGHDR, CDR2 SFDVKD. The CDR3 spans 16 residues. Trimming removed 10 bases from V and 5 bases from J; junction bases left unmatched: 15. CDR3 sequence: CATYRDSPKGNEKLFF. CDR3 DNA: TGTGCCACTTACAGGGACAGTCCAAAGGGGAATGAAAAACTGTTTTTT.

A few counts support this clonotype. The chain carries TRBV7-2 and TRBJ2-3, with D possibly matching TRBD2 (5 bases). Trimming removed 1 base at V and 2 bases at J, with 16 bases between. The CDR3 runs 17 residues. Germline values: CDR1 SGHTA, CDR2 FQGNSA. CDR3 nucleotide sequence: TGTGCCAGCAGCTTAGAGGTGGTCCGGAGGTCCACAGATACGCAGTATTTT. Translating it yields CASSLEVVRRSTDTQYF.

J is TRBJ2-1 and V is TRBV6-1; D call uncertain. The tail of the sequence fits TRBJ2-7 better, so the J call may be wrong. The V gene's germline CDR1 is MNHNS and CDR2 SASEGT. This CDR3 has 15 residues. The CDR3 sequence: CASREKDGSGYEQYF. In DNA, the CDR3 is TGTGCCAGCAGGGAAAAGGATGGCAGTGGGTACGAGCAGTACTTC.

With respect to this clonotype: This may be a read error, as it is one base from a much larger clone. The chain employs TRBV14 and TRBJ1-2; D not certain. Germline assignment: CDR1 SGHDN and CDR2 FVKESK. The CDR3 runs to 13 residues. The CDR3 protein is CASGQASNYGYTF. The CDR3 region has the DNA TGTGCCAGCGGCCAAGCGTCTAACTATGGCTACACCTTC.

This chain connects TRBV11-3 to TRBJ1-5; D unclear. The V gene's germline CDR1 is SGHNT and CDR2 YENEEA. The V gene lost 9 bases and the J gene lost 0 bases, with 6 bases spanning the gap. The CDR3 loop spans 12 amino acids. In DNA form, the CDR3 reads TGTGCCAGGGAGTATAGCAATCAGCCCCAGCATTTT. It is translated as CAREYSNQPQHF.

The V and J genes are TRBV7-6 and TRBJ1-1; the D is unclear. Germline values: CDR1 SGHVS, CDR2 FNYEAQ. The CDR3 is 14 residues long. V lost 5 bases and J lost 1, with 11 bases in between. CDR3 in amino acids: CASSPVRPNTEAFF. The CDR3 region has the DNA TGTGCCAGCAGCCCCGTCCGGCCGAACACTGAAGCTTTCTTT.

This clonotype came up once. The CDR3 spells CASSLEPGQVHEQYF. The CDR3 bases are TGCGCCAGCAGCTTGGAGCCAGGACAGGTCCACGAGCAGTACTTC. The V gene is TRBV5-1, the J gene TRBJ2-7, with 7 bases that match TRBD1. Germline values: CDR1 SGHRS, CDR2 YFSETQ. The ends lost 0 bases at V and 5 bases at J; junction bases unmatched: 8. The CDR3 covers 15 residues.

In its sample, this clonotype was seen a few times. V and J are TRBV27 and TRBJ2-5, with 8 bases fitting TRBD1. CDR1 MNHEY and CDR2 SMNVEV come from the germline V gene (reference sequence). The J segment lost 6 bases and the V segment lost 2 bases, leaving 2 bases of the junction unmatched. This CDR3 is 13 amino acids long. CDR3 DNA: TGTGCCAGCAGTTTAGCCAGGGGGCAGACCCAGTACTTC. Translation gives CASSLARGQTQYF.